This T cell receptor (beta chain) was recorded in a study of control samples from healthy donors and cancer patients. Germline-derived CDR1 and CDR2 are LNHDA and SQIVND (reference sequence). The CDR3 has 16 amino acids. Trimming cost V 7 bases and J 6 bases, with 24 bases left between them. Sequencing used immunoSEQ multiplex PCR; TCRdb keeps in-frame clones, though not all of them. The data hold roughly 190,000 clones, with 91% observed a single time. The origin of this receptor is a man aged 25 to 40 in good health. Sequencing was performed on blood. The chain joins TRBV19 to TRBJ1-1, with TRBD1 as a possible D gene (5 bases). CDR3 in amino acids: CASTRSGRGVSAEAFF. CDR3 sequence (DNA): TGTGCCAGTACCAGAAGCGGGCGGGGGGTTAGCGCTGAAGCTTTCTTT.